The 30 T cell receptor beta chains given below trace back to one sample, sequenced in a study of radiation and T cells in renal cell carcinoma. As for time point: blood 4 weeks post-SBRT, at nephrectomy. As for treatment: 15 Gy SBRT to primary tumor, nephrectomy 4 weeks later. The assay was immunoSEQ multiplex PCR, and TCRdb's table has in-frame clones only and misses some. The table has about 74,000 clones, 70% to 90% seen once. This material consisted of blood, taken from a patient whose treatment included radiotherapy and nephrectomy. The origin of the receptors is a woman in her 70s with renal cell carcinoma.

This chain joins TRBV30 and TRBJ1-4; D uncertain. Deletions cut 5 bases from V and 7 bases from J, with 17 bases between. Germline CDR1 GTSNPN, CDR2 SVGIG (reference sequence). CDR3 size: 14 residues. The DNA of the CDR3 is TGTGCCTGGGCCAACGGAGGGAAAAGTGAAAAACTGTTTTTT. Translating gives CAWANGGKSEKLFF.

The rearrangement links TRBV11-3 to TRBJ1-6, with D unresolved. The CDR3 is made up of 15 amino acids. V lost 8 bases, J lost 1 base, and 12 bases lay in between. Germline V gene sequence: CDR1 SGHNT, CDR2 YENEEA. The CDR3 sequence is CASGFSVSYNSPLHF. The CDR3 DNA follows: TGTGCCAGCGGTTTCAGTGTTTCCTATAATTCACCCCTCCACTTT.

Here the CDR3 DNA reads TGCGCCAGCAGCTTAGCCGGGACGGTGGGTGGCTACACCTTC. This gives the protein CASSLAGTVGGYTF. The chain uses TRBV5-1 and TRBJ1-2; perhaps TRBD1 as D (5 bases). The CDR3 is made up of 14 amino acids. V lost 2 bases and J 7 bases, leaving 15 bases between the germline ends. The germline V gene encodes CDR1 SGHRS and CDR2 YFSETQ.

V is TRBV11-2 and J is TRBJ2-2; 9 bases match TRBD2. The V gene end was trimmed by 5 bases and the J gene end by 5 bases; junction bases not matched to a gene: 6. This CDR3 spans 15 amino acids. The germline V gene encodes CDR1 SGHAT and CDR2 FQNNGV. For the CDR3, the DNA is TGTGCCAGCAGCCCGGGACTAGCTGGAACCGGGGAGCTGTTTTTT. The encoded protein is CASSPGLAGTGELFF.

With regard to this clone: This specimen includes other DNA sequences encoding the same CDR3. DNA of the CDR3: TGTGCCAGCAGCGTAGGTAGCGGGGCCTACAATGAGCAGTTCTTC. As protein: CASSVGSGAYNEQFF. The rearrangement links TRBV9 to TRBJ2-1; 8 nucleotides line up with TRBD2. The germline V gene encodes CDR1 SGDLS and CDR2 YYNGEE. Trimming cost V 0 bases and J 2 bases; bases outside gene matches: 1. The CDR3 runs 15 residues.

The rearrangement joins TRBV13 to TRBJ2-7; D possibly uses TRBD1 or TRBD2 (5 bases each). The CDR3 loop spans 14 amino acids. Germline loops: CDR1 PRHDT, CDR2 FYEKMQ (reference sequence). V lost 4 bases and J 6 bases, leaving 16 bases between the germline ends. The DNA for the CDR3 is TGTGCCAGCAGCTGGAAGGGACCTCTTAGCGAGCAGTACTTC. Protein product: CASSWKGPLSEQYF.

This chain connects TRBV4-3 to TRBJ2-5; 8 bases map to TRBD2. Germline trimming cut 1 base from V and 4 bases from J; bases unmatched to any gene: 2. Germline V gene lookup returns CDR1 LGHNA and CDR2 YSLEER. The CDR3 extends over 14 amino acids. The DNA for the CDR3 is TGCGCCAGCAGCCAAGGACTAGCGTTAGAGACCCAGTACTTC. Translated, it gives CASSQGLALETQYF.

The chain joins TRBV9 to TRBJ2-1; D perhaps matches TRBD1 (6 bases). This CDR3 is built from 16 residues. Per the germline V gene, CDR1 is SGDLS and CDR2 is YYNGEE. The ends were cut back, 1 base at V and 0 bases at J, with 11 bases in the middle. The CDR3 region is CASSVLQGHSYNEQFF. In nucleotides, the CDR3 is TGTGCCAGCAGCGTATTACAGGGTCACTCCTACAATGAGCAGTTCTTC.

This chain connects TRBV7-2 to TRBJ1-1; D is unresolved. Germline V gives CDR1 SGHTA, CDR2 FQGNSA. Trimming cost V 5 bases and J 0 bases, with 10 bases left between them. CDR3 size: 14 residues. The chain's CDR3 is CASSLRPLNTEAFF. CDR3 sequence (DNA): TGTGCCAGCAGCCTCCGCCCGCTGAACACTGAAGCTTTCTTT.

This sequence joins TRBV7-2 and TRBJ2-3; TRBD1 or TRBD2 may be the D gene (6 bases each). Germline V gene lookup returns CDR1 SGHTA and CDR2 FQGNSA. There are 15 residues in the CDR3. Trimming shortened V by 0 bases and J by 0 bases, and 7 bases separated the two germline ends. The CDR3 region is CASSLAGGSTDTQYF. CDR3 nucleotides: TGTGCCAGCAGCTTAGCGGGGGGCAGCACAGATACGCAGTATTTT.

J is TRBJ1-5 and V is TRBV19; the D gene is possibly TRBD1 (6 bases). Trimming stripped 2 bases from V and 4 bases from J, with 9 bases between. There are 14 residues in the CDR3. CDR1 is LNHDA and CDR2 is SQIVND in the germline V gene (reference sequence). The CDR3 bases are TGTGCCAGTAGTATAAGGGACATAAATCAGCCCCAGCATTTT. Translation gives CASSIRDINQPQHF.

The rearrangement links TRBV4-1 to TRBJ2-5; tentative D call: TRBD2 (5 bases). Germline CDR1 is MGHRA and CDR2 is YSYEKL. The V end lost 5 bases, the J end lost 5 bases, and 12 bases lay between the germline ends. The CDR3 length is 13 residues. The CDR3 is CASSDSEWETQYF. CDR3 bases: TGCGCCAGCAGCGATAGCGAGTGGGAGACCCAGTACTTC.

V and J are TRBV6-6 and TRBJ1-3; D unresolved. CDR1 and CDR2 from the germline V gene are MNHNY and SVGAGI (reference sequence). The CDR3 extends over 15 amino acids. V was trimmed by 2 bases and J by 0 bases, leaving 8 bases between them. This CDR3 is CASSYGQNSGNTIYF. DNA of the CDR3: TGTGCCAGCAGTTACGGGCAGAACTCTGGAAACACCATATATTTT.

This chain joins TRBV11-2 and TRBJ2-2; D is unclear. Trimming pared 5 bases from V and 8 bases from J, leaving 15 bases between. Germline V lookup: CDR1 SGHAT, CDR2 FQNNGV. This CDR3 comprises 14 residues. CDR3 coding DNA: TGTGCCAGCAGCCCCCGCTCTGAGGTGGGGGAGCTGTTTTTT. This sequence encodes CASSPRSEVGELFF.

CDR3 sequence (DNA): TGCGCCAGCAGCCTGTCCGACCCTCCGGGGAACACTGAAGCTTTCTTT. Protein product: CASSLSDPPGNTEAFF. The rearrangement uses TRBV5-1 and TRBJ1-1; D is undetermined. Germline V gene data show CDR1 as SGHRS and CDR2 as YFSETQ. There are 16 residues in the CDR3. V shed 4 bases and J shed 1 base, with 17 bases lying between them. The entire variable domain, with the rest obtained from reference TRBV5-1 and TRBJ1-1, is as follows: KAGVTQTPRYLIKTRGQQVTLSCSPISGHRSVSWYQQTPGQGLQFLFEYFSETQRNKGNFPGRFSGRQFSNSRSEMNVSTLELGDSALYLCASSLSDPPGNTEAFFGQGTRLTVV.

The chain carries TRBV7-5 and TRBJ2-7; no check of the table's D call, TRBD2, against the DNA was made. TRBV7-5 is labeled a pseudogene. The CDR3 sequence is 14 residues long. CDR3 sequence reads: CARSLGAGAGEQYF. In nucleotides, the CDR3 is TGTGCCAGAAGCTTAGGGGCGGGGGCAGGCGAGCAGTACTTC.

The chain's CDR3 is CASSLGLLGGNTGELFF. The DNA for the CDR3 is TGTGCCAGCAGCTTAGGCCTCTTGGGGGGGAACACCGGGGAGCTGTTTTTT. The gene calls are TRBV11-3 and TRBJ2-2; tentatively, D is TRBD2 (6 bases). The CDR3 contains 17 residues. Germline CDR1 reads SGHNT; CDR2 reads YENEEA. Trimming pared 1 base from V and 1 base from J, leaving 13 bases between.

The CDR3 sequence: CASSYNRDFGNTIYF. The CDR3 nucleotides read TGTGCCAGCAGTTACAACCGGGACTTTGGAAACACCATATATTTT. The gene calls are TRBV6-5 and TRBJ1-3, with D perhaps TRBD1 (5 bases). The V gene lost 2 bases and the J gene lost 3 bases, with 11 bases spanning the gap. The CDR3 loop spans 15 amino acids. Germline CDR1 reads MNHEY; CDR2 reads SVGAGI.

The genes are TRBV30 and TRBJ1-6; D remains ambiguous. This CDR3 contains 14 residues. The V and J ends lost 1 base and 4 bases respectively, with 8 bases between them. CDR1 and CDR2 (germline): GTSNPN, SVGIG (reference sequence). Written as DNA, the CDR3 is TGTGCCTGGAGTGCTCCAGCTTATAATTCACCCCTCCACTTT. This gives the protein CAWSAPAYNSPLHF.

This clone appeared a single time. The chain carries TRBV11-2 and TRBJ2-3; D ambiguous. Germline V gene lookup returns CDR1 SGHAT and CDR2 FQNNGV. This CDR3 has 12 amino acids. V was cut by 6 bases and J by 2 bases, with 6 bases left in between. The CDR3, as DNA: TGTGCCAGCAGACTCTCCACAGATACGCAGTATTTT. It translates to CASRLSTDTQYF.

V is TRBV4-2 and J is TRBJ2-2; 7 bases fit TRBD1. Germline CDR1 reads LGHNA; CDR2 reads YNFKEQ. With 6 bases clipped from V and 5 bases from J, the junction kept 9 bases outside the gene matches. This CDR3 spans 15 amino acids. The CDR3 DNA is TGTGCCAGCAGGCCTCCGGGACAGAGGACCGGGGAGCTGTTTTTT. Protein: CASRPPGQRTGELFF.

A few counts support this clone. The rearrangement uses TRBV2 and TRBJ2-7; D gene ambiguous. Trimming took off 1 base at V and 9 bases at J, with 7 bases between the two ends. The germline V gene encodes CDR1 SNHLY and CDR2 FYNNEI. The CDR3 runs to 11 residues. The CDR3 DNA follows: TGTGCCAGCAGTGAAGAGCTCATGCAGTACTTC. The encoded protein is CASSEELMQYF.

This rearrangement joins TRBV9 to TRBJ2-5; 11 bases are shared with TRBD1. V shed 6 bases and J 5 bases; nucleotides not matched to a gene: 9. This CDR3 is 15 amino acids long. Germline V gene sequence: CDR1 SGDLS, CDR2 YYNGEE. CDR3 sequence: CASTTGTGGWETQYF. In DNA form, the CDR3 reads TGTGCCAGCACCACCGGGACAGGGGGTTGGGAGACCCAGTACTTC.

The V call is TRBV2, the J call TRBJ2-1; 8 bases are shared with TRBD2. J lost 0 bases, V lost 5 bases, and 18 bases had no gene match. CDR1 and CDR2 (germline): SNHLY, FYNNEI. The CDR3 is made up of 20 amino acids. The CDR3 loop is CASSWSRGGTQLLSYNEQFF. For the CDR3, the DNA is TGTGCCAGCAGTTGGTCCCGGGGGGGGACACAACTCCTCTCCTACAATGAGCAGTTCTTC. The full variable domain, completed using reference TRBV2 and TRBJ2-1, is EPEVTQTPSHQVTQMGQEVILRCVPISNHLYFYWYRQILGQKVEFLVSFYNNEISEKSEIFDDQFSVERPDGSNFTLKIRSTKLEDSAMYFCASSWSRGGTQLLSYNEQFFGPGTRLTVL.

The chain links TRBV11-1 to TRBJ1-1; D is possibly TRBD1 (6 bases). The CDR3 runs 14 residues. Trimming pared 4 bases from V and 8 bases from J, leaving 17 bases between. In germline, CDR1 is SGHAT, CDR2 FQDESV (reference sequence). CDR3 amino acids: CASSSLKGGWEAFF. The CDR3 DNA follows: TGTGCCAGCAGCTCCCTTAAGGGGGGCTGGGAAGCTTTCTTT.

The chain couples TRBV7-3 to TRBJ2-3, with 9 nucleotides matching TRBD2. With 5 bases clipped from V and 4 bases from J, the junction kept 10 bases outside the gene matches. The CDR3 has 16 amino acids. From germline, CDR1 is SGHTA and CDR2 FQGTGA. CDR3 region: CASSPSWRGGADTQYF. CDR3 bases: TGTGCCAGCAGCCCGTCGTGGCGGGGGGGCGCAGATACGCAGTATTTT.

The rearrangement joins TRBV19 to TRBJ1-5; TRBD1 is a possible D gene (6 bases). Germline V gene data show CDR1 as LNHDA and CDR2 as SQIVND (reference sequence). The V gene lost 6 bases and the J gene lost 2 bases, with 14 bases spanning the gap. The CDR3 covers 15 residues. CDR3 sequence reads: CASSGRGGGNQPQHF. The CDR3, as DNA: TGTGCCAGTAGCGGAAGGGGGGGAGGCAATCAGCCCCAGCATTTT.

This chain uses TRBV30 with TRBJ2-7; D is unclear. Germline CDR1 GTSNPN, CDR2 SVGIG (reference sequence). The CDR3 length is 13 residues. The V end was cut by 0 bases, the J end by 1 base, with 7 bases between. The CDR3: CAWSVAVSYEQYF. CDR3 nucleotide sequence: TGTGCCTGGAGTGTTGCGGTGTCCTACGAGCAGTACTTC.

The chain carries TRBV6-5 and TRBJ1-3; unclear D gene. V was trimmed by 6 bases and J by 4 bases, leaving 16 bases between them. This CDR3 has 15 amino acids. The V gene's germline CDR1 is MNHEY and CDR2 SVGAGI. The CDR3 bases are TGTGCCAGCAGCCGACGTTTCACATGGGGAAACACCATATATTTT. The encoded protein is CASSRRFTWGNTIYF.

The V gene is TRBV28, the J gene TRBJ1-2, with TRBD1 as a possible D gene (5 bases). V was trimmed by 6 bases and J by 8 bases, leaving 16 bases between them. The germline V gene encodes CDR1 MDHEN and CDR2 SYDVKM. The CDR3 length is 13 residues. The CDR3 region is CASRPPGLKGYTF. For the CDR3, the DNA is TGTGCCAGCAGGCCCCCAGGGCTCAAGGGCTACACCTTC.